The T cell receptor beta chain under discussion was sequenced for a study of blood T cell repertoires in COVID-19. The table lists this clone with a count of one. The protocol was immunoSEQ multiplex PCR, while the TCRdb copy is restricted to in-frame clones and leaves out a portion. The sample carries 250,000 to 300,000 clones, 86% recorded once. V lost 3 bases and J lost 8, with 7 bases in between. The V gene's germline CDR1 is MDHEN and CDR2 SYDVKM. The CDR3 is made up of 12 amino acids. Sequencing used PBMCs or T cells enriched from blood (not recorded which). The chain has TRBV28 and TRBJ1-4, with no clear D. This TCR was recovered from a young man who had recovered from COVID-19. The CDR3 region has the DNA TGTGCCAGCAGTTTTCGGAGGGAAAAACTGTTTTTT. It codes for CASSFRREKLFF.